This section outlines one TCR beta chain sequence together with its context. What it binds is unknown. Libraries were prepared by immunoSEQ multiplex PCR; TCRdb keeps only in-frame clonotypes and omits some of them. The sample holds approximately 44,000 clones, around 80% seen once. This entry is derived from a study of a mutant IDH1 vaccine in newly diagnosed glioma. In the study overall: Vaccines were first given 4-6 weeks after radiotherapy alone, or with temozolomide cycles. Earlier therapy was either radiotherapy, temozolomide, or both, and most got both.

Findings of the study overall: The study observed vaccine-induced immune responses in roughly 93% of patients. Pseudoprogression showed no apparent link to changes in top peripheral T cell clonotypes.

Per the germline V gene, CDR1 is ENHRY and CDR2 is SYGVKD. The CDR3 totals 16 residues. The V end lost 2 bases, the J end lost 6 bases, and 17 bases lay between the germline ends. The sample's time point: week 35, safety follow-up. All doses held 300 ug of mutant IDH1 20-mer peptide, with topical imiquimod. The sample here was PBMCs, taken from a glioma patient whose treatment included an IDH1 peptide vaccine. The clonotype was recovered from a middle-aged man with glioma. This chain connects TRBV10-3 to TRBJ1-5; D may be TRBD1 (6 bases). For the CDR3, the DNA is TGTGCCATCAGTGAGCGTTCACAGGGAGTGGGTCAGCCCCAGCATTTT. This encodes CAISERSQGVGQPQHF.